This T cell receptor beta chain was sequenced for a study of siplizumab effects on memory and regulatory T cells. Findings and caveats of the study: Proliferating siplizumab-culture Treg suppressive function went unconfirmed. Memory cells that were CD4+ and unstimulated gave rise to alloreactive sequences, which siplizumab significantly reduced.

As to this clone: Its antigen is not known.

Germline V gene lookup returns CDR1 LNHDA and CDR2 SQIVND (reference sequence). The V end was cut by 3 bases, the J end by 2 bases, with 11 bases between. This CDR3 comprises 16 residues. Per-sample assaying covered roughly 93,000 TCR templates. TCRdb's table, derived via immunoSEQ multiplex PCR, lists solely in-frame clones and lacks some. There are about 52,000 clones in the sample; around 97% occur only once, and 0.5% to 0.7% lies in the top ten. The origin of this receptor is a human donor in good health. Sample: naive CD4+ T cells sorted from blood. The genes are TRBV19 and TRBJ2-6; D tentatively fits TRBD1 or TRBD2 (6 bases each). CDR3 sequence (DNA): TGTGCCAGTAGTATTACGAGGGGGGCTGGGGCCAACGTCCTGACTTTC. Its translation is CASSITRGAGANVLTF.